This T cell receptor (beta chain) was recovered during a study of blood T cell repertoires in COVID-19. Study-wide background: In each case, the material was cDNA or gDNA derived from T cells, B-cell-depleted T cells, or PBMCs.

Germline values: CDR1 SGHVS, CDR2 FQNEAQ. The CDR3 runs to 16 residues. V dropped 1 base and J dropped 0; count of bases not matched to a gene: 4. Original processing notes: Amplified reference gene primers provided the basis for estimating nucleated cell counts. Profiled with immunoSEQ multiplex PCR; TCRdb holds only in-frame clones, not every one. The DNA was the basis for D and trimming; V, J and clone size are from that table. Found here are roughly 500,000 clones, around nine tenths of them singletons; the top ten hold approximately 2%. Cohort allocation depended upon clinical history that participants reported. Two negative PCRs, clearance, or symptom resolution characterized the recovered Cohort 3 donors.

This sequence originates from a woman aged 40 to 55 who had recovered from COVID-19. The sequenced sample consisted of PBMCs or T cells enriched from blood (not recorded which). The chain recombines TRBV7-8 with TRBJ1-2; 8 nucleotides line up with TRBD1. CDR3 coding DNA: TGTGCCAGCAGCTTAGGAACAGGGGGACCTAACTATGGCTACACCTTC. This translates into CASSLGTGGPNYGYTF.